What follows is one T cell receptor beta chain and its context. Its antigen is currently unknown. This record comes from a study of chemoradiotherapy in HPV16-positive cancers. Some clones are missing from TCRdb's copy, which holds only in-frame ones; the method was immunoSEQ multiplex PCR. Among roughly 20,000 clones listed, over 65% were seen once. General observations from the study: For HPV16-positive patients, expanding HPV-responsive T cells associated with longer recurrence-free survival. During treatment, candidate HPV-specific clones and E7-related motifs expanded in tumor. The functional HPV-specific definition rests on just a couple of HPV16-positive patients.

Sample: blood, taken from a patient who underwent chemoradiotherapy. This TCR derives from a human donor with HPV-associated anogenital cancer.

CDR3 sequence: CASSLGSSQETQYF. CDR3 bases: TGTGCCAGCAGCTTGGGCAGTTCCCAAGAGACCCAGTACTTC. The chain combines TRBV5-4 with TRBJ2-5; no firm D call. The CDR3 sequence is 14 residues long. The V gene lost 0 bases and the J gene lost 1 base, with 7 bases spanning the gap. CDR1 and CDR2 from the germline V gene are SGHNT and YYREEE (reference sequence).